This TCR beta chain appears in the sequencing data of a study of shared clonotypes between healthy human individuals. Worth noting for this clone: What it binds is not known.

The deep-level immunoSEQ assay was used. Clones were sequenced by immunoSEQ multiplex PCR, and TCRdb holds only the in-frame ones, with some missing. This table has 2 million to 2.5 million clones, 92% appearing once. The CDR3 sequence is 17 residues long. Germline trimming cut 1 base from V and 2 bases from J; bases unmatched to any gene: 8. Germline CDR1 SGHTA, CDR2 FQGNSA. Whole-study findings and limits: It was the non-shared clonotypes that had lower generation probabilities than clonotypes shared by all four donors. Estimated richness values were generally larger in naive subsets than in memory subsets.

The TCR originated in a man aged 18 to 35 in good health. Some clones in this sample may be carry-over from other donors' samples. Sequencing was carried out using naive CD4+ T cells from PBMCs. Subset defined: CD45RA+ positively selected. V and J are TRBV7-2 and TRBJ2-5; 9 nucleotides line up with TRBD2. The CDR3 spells CASSLGAPSGAQETQYF. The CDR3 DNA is TGTGCCAGCAGCTTAGGGGCCCCTAGCGGGGCGCAAGAGACCCAGTACTTC.